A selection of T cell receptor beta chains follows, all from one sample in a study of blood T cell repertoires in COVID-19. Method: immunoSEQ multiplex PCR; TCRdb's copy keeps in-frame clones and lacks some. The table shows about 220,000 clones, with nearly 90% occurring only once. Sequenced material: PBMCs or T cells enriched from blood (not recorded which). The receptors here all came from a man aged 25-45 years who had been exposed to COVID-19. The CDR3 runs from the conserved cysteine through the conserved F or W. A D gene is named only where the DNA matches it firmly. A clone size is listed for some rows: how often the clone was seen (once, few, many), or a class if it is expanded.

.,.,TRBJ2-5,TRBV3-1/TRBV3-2,CASSLFVGSKQETQYF,TGTGCCAGCAGCCTCTTTGTGGGCTCCAAGCAAGAGACCCAGTACTTC
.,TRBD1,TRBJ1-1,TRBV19,CASSRQGLNTEAFF,TGTGCCAGTAGCCGACAGGGGTTGAACACTGAAGCTTTCTTT
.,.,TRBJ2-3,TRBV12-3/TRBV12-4,CASSLGPTDTQYF,TGTGCCAGCAGTTTGGGGCCCACAGATACGCAGTATTTT
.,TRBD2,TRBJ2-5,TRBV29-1,CSVADWEASGGTQYF,TGCAGCGTCGCAGATTGGGAGGCTAGCGGGGGGACCCAGTACTTC
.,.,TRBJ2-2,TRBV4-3,CASSQEIRRAGELFF,TGCGCCAGCAGCCAAGAAATTAGGAGGGCCGGGGAGCTGTTTTTT
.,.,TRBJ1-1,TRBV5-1,CASGQGLGDEAFF,TGCGCCAGCGGTCAGGGGCTCGGGGATGAAGCTTTCTTT
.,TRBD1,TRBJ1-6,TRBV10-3,CAIMETGGSPLHF,TGTGCCATCATGGAGACAGGGGGCTCACCCCTCCACTTT
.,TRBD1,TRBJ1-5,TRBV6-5,CASSIDRAQPQHF,TGTGCCAGCAGCATCGACAGGGCACAGCCCCAGCATTTT
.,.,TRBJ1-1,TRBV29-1,CSVAPSTEAFF,TGCAGCGTGGCCCCCAGTACTGAAGCTTTCTTT
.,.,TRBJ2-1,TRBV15,CATSRDNLKTGNEQFF,TGTGCCACCAGCAGAGATAACCTCAAAACGGGGAATGAGCAGTTCTTC
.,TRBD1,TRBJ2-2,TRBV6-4,CASSELGTDTGELFF,TGTGCCAGCAGTGAACTGGGGACAGACACCGGGGAGCTGTTTTTT
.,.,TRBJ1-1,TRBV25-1,CASSETKGISTEAFF,TGTGCCAGCAGTGAAACAAAGGGGATAAGCACTGAAGCTTTCTTT
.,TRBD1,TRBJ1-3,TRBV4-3,CASSRFPPGQGYSGGGNTIYF,TGCGCCAGCAGCCGCTTCCCGCCGGGACAGGGATATTCAGGTGGTGGAAACACCATATATTTT
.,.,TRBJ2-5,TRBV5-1,CASSLGLGGETQYF,TGCGCCAGCAGCTTGGGTCTTGGGGGGGAGACCCAGTACTTC
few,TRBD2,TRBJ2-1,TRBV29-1,CSVEDTGTRYNEQFF,TGCAGCGTTGAAGATACCGGGACTAGATACAATGAGCAGTTCTTC
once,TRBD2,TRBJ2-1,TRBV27,CASSITSGGANEQFF,TGTGCCAGCAGTATAACTAGCGGGGGGGCCAATGAGCAGTTCTTC
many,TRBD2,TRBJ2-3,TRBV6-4,CASSDGGDTDTQYF,TGTGCCAGCAGTGACGGGGGGGACACAGATACGCAGTATTTT
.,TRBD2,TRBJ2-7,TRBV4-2,CASSQVRGGLYEQYF,TGTGCCAGCAGCCAAGTACGGGGGGGCCTCTACGAGCAGTACTTC
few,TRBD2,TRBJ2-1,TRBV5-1,CASSLAGVVEQFF,TGCGCCAGCAGCTTAGCGGGGGTAGTGGAGCAGTTCTTC
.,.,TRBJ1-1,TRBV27,CAVGWAGKYTEAFF,TGTGCCGTGGGGTGGGCAGGGAAATACACTGAAGCTTTCTTT
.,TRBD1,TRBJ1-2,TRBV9,CASSLWTGSPYGYTF,TGTGCCAGCAGCCTATGGACAGGGTCACCCTATGGCTACACCTTC
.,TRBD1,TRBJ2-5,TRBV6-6,CASRRGQGAETQYF,TGTGCCAGCAGACGGGGACAGGGGGCGGAGACCCAGTACTTC
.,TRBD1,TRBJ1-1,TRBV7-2,CASSRPTGKEAFF,TGTGCCAGCAGCCGCCCGACAGGGAAGGAAGCTTTCTTT
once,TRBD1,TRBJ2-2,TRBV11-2,CASSLTGGRNTGELFF,TGTGCCAGCAGCCTAACAGGGGGAAGAAACACCGGGGAGCTGTTTTTT
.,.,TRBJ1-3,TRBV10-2,CASSEPPTGSGNTIYF,TGCGCCAGCAGTGAACCACCCACAGGGTCTGGAAACACCATATATTTT
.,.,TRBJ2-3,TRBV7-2,CASSPAGWGADTQYF,TGTGCCAGCAGCCCCGCCGGGTGGGGGGCAGATACGCAGTATTTT
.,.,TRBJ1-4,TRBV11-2,CASSLDRSVTDLFF,TGTGCCAGCAGCTTAGATCGGTCCGTCACCGATCTGTTTTTT
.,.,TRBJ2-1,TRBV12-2,CASRRCSAYNEQFF,TGTGCAAGTCGCCGATGTTCGGCCTACAATGAGCAGTTCTTC
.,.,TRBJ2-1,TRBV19,CASQGWSYEQFF,TGTGCCAGCCAGGGGTGGTCATATGAGCAGTTCTTC
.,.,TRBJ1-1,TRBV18,CASSQASNTEAFF,TGTGCCAGCTCACAAGCATCCAACACTGAAGCTTTCTTT
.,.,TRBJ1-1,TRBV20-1,CSASGSPNTEAFF,TGCAGTGCTAGTGGGAGCCCGAACACTGAAGCTTTCTTT
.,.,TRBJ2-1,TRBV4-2,CASRNRRRGAASYNEQFF,TGTGCCAGCAGGAATAGGCGACGGGGGGCGGCGTCCTACAATGAGCAGTTCTTC
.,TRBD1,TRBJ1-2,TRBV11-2,CASSPGTANYGYTF,TGTGCCAGCAGTCCCGGGACAGCTAACTATGGCTACACCTTC
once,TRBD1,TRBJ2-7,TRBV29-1,CSVLNLDRDYEQYF,TGCAGCGTTCTAAATTTGGACAGGGATTACGAGCAGTACTTC
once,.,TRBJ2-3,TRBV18,CASSPGSGADTQYF,TGTGCCAGCTCACCGGGGAGCGGAGCAGATACGCAGTATTTT
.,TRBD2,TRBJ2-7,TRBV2,CASSEGGGEYEQYF,TGTGCCAGCAGTGAGGGCGGGGGGGAATACGAGCAGTACTTC
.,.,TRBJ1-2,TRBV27,CASSPGGVYGYTF,TGTGCCAGCAGTCCGGGAGGGGTATATGGCTACACCTTC
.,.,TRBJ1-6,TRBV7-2,CASSQDNYNSPLHF,TGTGCCAGCAGCCAAGACAATTATAATTCACCCCTCCACTTT
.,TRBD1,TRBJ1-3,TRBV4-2,CASSRDPDRGGNTIYF,TGTGCCAGCAGCCGAGACCCTGACAGGGGGGGAAACACCATATATTTT
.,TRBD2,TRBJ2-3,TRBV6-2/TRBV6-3,CASSYPSGGSSTDTQYF,TGTGCCAGCAGTTACCCTAGCGGGGGGTCTAGCACAGATACGCAGTATTTT
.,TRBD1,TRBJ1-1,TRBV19,CASRTGGFNTEAFF,TGTGCCAGTAGGACAGGGGGGTTTAACACTGAAGCTTTCTTT
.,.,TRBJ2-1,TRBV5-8,CASSLSRSGQFF,TGTGCCAGCAGCTTGTCGCGGTCCGGGCAGTTCTTC
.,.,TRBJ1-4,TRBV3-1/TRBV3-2,CASSQFEGADEKLFF,TGTGCCAGCAGCCAATTTGAAGGGGCGGATGAAAAACTGTTTTTT
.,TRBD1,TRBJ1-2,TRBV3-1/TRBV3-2,CASSHAGTGGSGYTF,TGTGCCAGCAGCCACGCCGGGACAGGGGGATCTGGCTACACCTTC
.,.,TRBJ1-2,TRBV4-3,CASSQDRQRAVTF,TGCGCCAGCAGCCAAGACAGGCAGCGGGCCGTCACCTTC
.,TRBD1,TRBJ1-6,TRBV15,CATSRGQFYNSPLHF,TGTGCCACGTCGCGGGGACAGTTCTATAATTCACCCCTCCACTTT
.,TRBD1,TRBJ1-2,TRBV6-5,CASSYSGTGYYGYTF,TGTGCCAGCAGTTACTCCGGGACAGGCTACTATGGCTACACCTTC